This T cell receptor beta chain originates from a study of shared clonotypes between healthy human individuals. Study overall: Donors, aged 18 to 49, were a couple of women and a few men.

Repertoires were generated with immunoSEQ multiplex PCR, while TCRdb's copy carries only in-frame clones and drops some. The table records about 490,000 clones, less than 80% of them present only once. Trimming at V came to 4 bases and at J to 5 bases, leaving 8 bases not matched to a gene. There are 15 residues in the CDR3. The germline V gene has CDR1 LNHDA and CDR2 SQIVND (reference sequence). The gene calls are TRBV19 and TRBJ1-5; TRBD1 matches at 7 bases. The sequence derives from a woman aged 35 to 49 in good health. Some clones in this sample may be carry-over from other donors' samples. Sample: PBMCs. CDR3 amino acids: CASSTRARGDQPQHF. The CDR3 nucleotides are TGTGCCAGTAGTACAAGGGCCAGGGGGGATCAGCCCCAGCATTTT.